This TCR beta chain was recovered during a study of cytomegalovirus exposure and HLA in healthy donors. Researchers ran the PCR with 60 Vbeta and 13 Jbeta primers. Only in-frame clones appear in the TCRdb table, and some are missing; sequencing was by immunoSEQ multiplex PCR. Here the sample spans approximately 150,000 clones, around 80% being singletons. With 1 base removed from V and 6 bases from J, the gap between germline ends came to 7 bases. Germline loops: CDR1 SGHTA, CDR2 FQGNSA. This CDR3 contains 13 residues. Sequenced input: PBMCs. This chain links TRBV7-2 with TRBJ1-5; D not certain. The receptor's source is a boy between 2 and 10 years old in good health and CMV-seronegative. In DNA form, the CDR3 reads TGTGCCAGCAGCTTAGGTTGGGCTCAGCCCCAGCATTTT. Its translation is CASSLGWAQPQHF. The full variable domain, rest sourced from reference TRBV7-2 and TRBJ1-5, is GAGVSQSPSNKVTEKGKDVELRCDPISGHTALYWYRQSLGQGLEFLIYFQGNSAPDKSGLPSDRFSAERTGGSVSTLTIQRTQQEDSAVYLCASSLGWAQPQHFGDGTRLSIL.